This is a list of T cell receptor beta chains from one sample in a study of shared clonotypes between healthy human individuals. Sequenced by immunoSEQ multiplex PCR; TCRdb stores in-frame clones only, minus some. The sample yields under 2.5 million clones, around 90% seen once. The sequenced sample was naive CD4+ T cells from PBMCs. All receptors derive from a man aged 18 to 35 in good health. Some clones in this sample may be carry-over from other donors' samples. The CDR3 runs from the conserved cysteine through the conserved F or W. D genes are given only for firm matches. Some rows mark clone size as missing; the rest say once, few, many or name a class of expanded clone.

V gene: TRBV19; J gene: TRBJ2-3; D gene: -; clone size: -; CDR3 DNA: TGTGCCAGTAGTCTTTGGTCCGATACGCAGTATTTT; CDR3 protein: CASSLWSDTQYF
V gene: TRBV5-1; J gene: TRBJ1-5; D gene: TRBD1; clone size: -; CDR3 DNA: TGCGCCAGCAGCCGGGGGACAGGGCCGGATCAGCCCCAGCATTTT; CDR3 protein: CASSRGTGPDQPQHF
V gene: TRBV2; J gene: TRBJ1-2; D gene: -; clone size: once; CDR3 DNA: TGTGCCAGCAGTGAAATGCCCGGGAACGGTGAGGGCTACACCTTC; CDR3 protein: CASSEMPGNGEGYTF
V gene: TRBV18; J gene: TRBJ1-1; D gene: -; clone size: -; CDR3 DNA: TGTGCCAGCTCACCAGGGGTGAGCACTGAAGCTTTCTTT; CDR3 protein: CASSPGVSTEAFF
V gene: TRBV7-8; J gene: TRBJ2-7; D gene: TRBD1; clone size: -; CDR3 DNA: TGTGCCAGCAGCTTCCCGGACAGGACCCCCTACGAGCAGTACTTC; CDR3 protein: CASSFPDRTPYEQYF
V gene: TRBV27; J gene: TRBJ2-3; D gene: TRBD1; clone size: once; CDR3 DNA: TGTGCCAGCAGTTTATCCGGGACAGGGCGAATAGATACGCAGTATTTT; CDR3 protein: CASSLSGTGRIDTQYF
V gene: TRBV9; J gene: TRBJ1-2; D gene: -; clone size: -; CDR3 DNA: TGTGCCAGCAGCGTAAAGGGGGACTATGGCTACACCTTC; CDR3 protein: CASSVKGDYGYTF
V gene: TRBV28; J gene: TRBJ2-1; D gene: -; clone size: -; CDR3 DNA: TGTGCCAGCAGTTTATCTGGGACTCCTGAGCAGTTCTTC; CDR3 protein: CASSLSGTPEQFF
V gene: TRBV28; J gene: TRBJ1-2; D gene: -; clone size: -; CDR3 DNA: TGTGCCAGCAGTTTAACCGGGGGAGCATATGGCTACACCTTC; CDR3 protein: CASSLTGGAYGYTF
V gene: TRBV7-3; J gene: TRBJ1-2; D gene: -; clone size: -; CDR3 DNA: TGTGCCAGCAGCCCATTCTCGACATCGAGATATGGCTACACCTTC; CDR3 protein: CASSPFSTSRYGYTF